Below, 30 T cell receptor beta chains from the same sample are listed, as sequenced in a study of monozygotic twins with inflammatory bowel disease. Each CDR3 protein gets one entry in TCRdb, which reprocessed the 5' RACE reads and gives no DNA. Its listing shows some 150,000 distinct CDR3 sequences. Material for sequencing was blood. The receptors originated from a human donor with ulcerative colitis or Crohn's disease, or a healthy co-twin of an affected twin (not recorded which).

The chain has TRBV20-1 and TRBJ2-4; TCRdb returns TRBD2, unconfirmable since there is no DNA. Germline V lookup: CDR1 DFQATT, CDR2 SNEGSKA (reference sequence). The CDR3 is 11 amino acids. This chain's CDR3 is CSAPEEAVQYF.

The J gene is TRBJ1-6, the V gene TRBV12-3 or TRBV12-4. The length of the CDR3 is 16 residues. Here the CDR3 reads CASTPGGQAYNSPLHF.

CDR3 residues: CASTRGGLAGLSSYNEQFF. The chain is built from TRBV4-2 and TRBJ2-1; TCRdb lists TRBD2, though no DNA is available to test this call. The CDR3 extends over 19 amino acids. Germline V CDR1 and CDR2: LGHNA, YNFKEQ.

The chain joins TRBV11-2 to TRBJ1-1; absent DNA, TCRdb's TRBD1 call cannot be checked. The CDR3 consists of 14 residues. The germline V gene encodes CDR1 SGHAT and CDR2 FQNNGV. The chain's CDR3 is CASSLDPGATEAFF.

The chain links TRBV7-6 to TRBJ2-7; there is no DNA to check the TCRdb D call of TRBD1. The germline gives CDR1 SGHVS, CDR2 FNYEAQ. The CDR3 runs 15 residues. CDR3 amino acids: CASSLALGRGYEQYF.

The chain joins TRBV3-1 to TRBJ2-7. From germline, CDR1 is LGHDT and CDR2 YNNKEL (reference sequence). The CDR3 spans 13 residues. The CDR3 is CASSRGVIYEQYF.

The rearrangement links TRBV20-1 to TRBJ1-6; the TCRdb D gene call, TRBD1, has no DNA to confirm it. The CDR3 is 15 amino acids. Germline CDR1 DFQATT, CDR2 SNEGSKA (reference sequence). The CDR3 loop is CSASAGQGINSPLHF.

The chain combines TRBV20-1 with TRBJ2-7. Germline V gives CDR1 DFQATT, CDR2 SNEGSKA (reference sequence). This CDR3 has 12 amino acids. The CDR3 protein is CSAGQPTYGQYF.

CDR3 in amino acids: CASSYRTGGSYGYTF. The chain is built from TRBV28 and TRBJ1-2; without DNA, the TCRdb call of TRBD1 cannot be checked. Germline values: CDR1 MDHEN, CDR2 SYDVKM. The CDR3 length is 15 residues.

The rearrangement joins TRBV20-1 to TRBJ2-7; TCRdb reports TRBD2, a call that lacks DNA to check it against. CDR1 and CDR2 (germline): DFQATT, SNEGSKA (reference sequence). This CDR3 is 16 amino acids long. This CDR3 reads CSARDPFGSEVHEQYF.

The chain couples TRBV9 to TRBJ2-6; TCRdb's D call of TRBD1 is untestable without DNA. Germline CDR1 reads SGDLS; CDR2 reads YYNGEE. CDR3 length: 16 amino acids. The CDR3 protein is CASSSDRGRGANVLTF.

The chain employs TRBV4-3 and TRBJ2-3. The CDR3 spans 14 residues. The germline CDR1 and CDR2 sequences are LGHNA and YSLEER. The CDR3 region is CASSPGLAADTQYF.

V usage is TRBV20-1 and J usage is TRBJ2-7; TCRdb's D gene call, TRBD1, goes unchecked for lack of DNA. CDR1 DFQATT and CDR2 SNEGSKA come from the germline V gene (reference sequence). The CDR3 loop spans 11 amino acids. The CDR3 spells CSAVEGVEQYF.

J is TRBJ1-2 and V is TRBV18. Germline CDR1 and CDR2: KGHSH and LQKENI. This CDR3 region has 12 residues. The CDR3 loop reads CASSPDGSGYTF.

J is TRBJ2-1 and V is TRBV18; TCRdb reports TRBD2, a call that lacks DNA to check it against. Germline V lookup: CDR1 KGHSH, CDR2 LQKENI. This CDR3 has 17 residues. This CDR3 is CASSPNWVAGNYNEQFF. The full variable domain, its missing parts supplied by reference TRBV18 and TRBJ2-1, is NAGVMQNPRHLVRRRGQEARLRCSPMKGHSHVYWYRQLPEEGLKFMVYLQKENIIDESGMPKERFSAEFPKEGPSILRIQQVVRGDSAAYFCASSPNWVAGNYNEQFFGPGTRLTVL.

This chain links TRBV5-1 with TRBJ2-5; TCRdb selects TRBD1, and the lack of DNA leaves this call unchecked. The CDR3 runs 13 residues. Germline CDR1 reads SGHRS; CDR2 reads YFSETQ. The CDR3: CASSLEGEETQYF.

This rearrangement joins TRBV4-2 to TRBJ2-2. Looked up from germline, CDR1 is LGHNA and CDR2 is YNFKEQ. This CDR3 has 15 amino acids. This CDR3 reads CASSQVAESTGELFF.

CDR3 protein: CASSQGGSTEAFF. This chain joins TRBV3-1 and TRBJ1-1. The germline CDR1 and CDR2 sequences are LGHDT and YNNKEL (reference sequence). The CDR3 runs 13 residues.

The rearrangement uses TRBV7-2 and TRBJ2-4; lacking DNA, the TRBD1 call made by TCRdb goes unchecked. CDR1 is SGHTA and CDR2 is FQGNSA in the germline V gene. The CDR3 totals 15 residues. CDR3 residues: CASSFAGGPQNIQYF.

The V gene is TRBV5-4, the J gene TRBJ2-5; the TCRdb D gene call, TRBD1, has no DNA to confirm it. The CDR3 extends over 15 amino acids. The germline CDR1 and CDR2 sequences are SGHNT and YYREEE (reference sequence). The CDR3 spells CASSLDAGGGETQYF.

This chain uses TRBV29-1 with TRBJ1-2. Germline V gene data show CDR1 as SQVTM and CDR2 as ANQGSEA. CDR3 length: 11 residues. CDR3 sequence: CSVGDSGGYTF.

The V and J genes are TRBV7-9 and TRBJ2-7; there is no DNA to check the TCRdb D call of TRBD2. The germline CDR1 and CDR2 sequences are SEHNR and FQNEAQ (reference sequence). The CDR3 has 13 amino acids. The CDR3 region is CASSSRTSGRQYF. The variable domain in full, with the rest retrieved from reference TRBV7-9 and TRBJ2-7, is DTGVSQNPRHKITKRGQNVTFRCDPISEHNRLYWYRQTLGQGPEFLTYFQNEAQLEKSRLLSDRFSAERPKGSFSTLEIQRTEQGDSAMYLCASSSRTSGRQYFGPGTRLTVT.

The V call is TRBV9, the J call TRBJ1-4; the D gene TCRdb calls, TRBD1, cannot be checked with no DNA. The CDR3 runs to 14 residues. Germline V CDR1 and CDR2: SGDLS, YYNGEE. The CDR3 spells CASSEGAGIEKLFF.

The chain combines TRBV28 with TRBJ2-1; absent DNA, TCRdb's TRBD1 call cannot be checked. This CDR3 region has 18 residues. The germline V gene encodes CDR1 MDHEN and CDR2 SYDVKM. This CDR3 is CASSPSDLRGPRDNEQFF.

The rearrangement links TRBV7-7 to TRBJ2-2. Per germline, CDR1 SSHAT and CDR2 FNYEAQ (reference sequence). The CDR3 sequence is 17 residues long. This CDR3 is CASSLAVGNRLTGELFF. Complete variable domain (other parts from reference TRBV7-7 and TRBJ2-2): GAGVSQSPRYKVTKRGQDVTLRCDPISSHATLYWYQQALGQGPEFLTYFNYEAQPDKSGLPSDRFSAERPEGSISTLTIQRTEQRDSAMYRCASSLAVGNRLTGELFFGEGSRLTVL.

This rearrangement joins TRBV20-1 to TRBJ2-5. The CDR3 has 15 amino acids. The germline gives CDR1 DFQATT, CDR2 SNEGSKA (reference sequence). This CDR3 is CSASGPSGDQETQYF.

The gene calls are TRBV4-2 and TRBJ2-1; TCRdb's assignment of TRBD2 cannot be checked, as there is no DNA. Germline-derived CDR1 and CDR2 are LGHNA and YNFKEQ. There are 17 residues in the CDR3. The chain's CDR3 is CASSQGGPGGPWDEQFF.

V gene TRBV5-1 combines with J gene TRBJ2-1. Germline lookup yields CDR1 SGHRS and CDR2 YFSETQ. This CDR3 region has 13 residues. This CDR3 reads CASSLVPAGEQFF.

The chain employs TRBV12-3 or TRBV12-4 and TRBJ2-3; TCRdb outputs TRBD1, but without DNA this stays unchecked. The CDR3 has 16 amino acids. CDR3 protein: CTSSSTDRVYPDTQYF.

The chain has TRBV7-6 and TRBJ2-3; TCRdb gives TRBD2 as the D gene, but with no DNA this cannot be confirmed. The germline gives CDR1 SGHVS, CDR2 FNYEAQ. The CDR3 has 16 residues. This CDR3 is CASSRRLAGGKDTQYF.